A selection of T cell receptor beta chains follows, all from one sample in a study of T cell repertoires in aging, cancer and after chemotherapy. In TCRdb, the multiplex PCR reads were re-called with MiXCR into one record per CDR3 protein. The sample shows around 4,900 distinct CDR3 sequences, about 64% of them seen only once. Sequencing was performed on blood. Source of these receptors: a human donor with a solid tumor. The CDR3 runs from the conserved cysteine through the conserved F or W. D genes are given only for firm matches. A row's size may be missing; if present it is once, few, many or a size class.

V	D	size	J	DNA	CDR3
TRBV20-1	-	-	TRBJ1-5	TGCAGTGCAGTCGGGGTGGCAGGCTCCAATCAGCCCCAGCATTTT	CSAVGVAGSNQPQHF
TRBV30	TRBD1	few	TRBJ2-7	TGTGCCTGGGCGGGATACAGGGGGCACGAGCAGTACTTC	CAWAGYRGHEQYF
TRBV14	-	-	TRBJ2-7	TGTGCCAGCAGCCAAGATGAGGCTATCCCCTACGAGCAGTACTTC	CASSQDEAIPYEQYF
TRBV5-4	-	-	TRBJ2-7	TGTGCCAGCAGCTTGGCCGGGGGTGGGAGTTCCTACGAGCAGTACTTC	CASSLAGGGSSYEQYF
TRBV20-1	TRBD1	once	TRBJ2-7	TGCAGTGCTAGAGATGGGAGACAGGGGGCGCGGGAGCAGTACTTC	CSARDGRQGAREQYF
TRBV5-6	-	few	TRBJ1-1	TGTGCCAGCAGCTTGGGCGAGCTCATGAACACTGAAGCTTTCTTT	CASSLGELMNTEAFF
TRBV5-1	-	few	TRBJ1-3	TGCGCCAGCAGCGGAGGGGACAATAACCGAGGAAACACCATATATTTT	CASSGGDNNRGNTIYF
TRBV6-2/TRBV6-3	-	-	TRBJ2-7	TGTGCCAGCGGCTACCCGAAAAACTACGAGCAGTACTTC	CASGYPKNYEQYF
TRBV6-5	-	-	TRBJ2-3	TGTGCCAGCAGGGGTGAGACTCGCACAGATACGCAGTATTTT	CASRGETRTDTQYF
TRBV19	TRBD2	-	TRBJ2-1	TGTGCCAGTAGTATAGATGCTAGCGGGAGGGGAGATGAGCAGTTCTTC	CASSIDASGRGDEQFF
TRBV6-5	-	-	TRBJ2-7	TGTGCCAGCAGTTATAAATTGGAGCAGTACTTC	CASSYKLEQYF
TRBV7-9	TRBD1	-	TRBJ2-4	TGTGCCAGCAGCTTCGACAGGGAAGGGGCCAAAAACATTCAGTACTTC	CASSFDREGAKNIQYF
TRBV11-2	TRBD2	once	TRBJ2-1	TGTGCCAGCAGCTTAGGAGCTAGCGGGGGGGCGTGGCAGTTCTTC	CASSLGASGGAWQFF
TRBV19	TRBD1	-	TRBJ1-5	TGTGCCAGTAGTGAGGGGACAGGAAACAATCAGCCCCAGCATTTT	CASSEGTGNNQPQHF
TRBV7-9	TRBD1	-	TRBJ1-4	TGTGCCAGCAGCCCCGGGACAGGGGGCAATGAAAAACTGTTTTTT	CASSPGTGGNEKLFF
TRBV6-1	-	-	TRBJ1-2	TGTGCCAGCAGTGAGGGACGGGATCGGTTATATGGCTACACCTTC	CASSEGRDRLYGYTF
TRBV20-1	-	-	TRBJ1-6	TGCAGTGCTACCGGGACGAATAATTCACCCCTCCACTTT	CSATGTNNSPLHF